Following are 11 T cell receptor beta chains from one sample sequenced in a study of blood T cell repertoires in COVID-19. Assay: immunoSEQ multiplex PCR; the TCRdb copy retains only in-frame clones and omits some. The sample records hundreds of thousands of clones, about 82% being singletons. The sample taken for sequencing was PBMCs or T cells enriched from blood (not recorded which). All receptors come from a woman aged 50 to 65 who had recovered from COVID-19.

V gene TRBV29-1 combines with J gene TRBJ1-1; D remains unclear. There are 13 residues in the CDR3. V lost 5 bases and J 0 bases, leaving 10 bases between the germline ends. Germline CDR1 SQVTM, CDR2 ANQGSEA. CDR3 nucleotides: TGCAGCGTTCTCAACAGCATGAACACTGAAGCTTTCTTT. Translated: CSVLNSMNTEAFF.

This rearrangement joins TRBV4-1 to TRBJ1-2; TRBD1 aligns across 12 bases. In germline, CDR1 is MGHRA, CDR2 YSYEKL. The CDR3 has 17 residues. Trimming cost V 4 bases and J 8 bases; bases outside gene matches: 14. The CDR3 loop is CASSLEEGQGAWRGYTF. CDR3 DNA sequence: TGCGCCAGCAGCCTAGAAGAGGGACAGGGGGCGTGGAGAGGCTACACCTTC.

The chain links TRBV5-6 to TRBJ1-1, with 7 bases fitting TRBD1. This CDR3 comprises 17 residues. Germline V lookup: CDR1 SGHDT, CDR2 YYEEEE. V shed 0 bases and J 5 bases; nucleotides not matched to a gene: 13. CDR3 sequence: CASSLGRQGPQWTEAFF. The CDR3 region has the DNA TGTGCCAGCAGCTTGGGAAGACAGGGTCCCCAATGGACTGAAGCTTTCTTT.

DNA for the CDR3: TGCGCCAGCAGCCACAAAGCGGGTTATGGCTACACCTTC. Translated: CASSHKAGYGYTF. The rearrangement joins TRBV4-1 to TRBJ1-2; D is uncertain. This CDR3 comprises 13 residues. V lost 3 bases, J lost 5 bases, and 10 bases lay in between. Looked up from germline, CDR1 is MGHRA and CDR2 is YSYEKL.

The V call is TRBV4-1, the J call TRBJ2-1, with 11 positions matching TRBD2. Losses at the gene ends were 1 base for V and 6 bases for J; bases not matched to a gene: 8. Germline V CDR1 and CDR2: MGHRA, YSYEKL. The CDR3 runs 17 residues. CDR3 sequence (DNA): TGCGCCAGCAGCCAAGGGGGGCTAGCGGGGGGACTCAATGAGCAGTTCTTC. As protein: CASSQGGLAGGLNEQFF.

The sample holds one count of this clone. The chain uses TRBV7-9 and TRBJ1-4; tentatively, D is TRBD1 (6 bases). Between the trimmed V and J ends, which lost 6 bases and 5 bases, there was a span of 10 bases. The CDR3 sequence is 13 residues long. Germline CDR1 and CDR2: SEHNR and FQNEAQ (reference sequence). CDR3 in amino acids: CASRGGLNEKLFF. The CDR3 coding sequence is TGTGCCAGCAGAGGGGGATTGAATGAAAAACTGTTTTTT.

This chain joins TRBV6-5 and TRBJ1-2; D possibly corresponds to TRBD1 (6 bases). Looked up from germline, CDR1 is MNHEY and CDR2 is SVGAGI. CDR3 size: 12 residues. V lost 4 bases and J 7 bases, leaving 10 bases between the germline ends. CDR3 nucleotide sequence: TGTGCCAGCAGTTCTAGGACAGTTGGCTACACCTTC. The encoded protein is CASSSRTVGYTF.

For the CDR3, the DNA is TGTGCCATCAGTGAGTCCCTTTTAGACATTAGCAATCAGCCCCAGCATTTT. Amino acids: CAISESLLDISNQPQHF. This chain uses TRBV10-3 with TRBJ1-5; D is ambiguous. V was clipped by 0 bases and J by 0 bases, with 12 bases between them. This CDR3 contains 17 residues. The germline V gene has CDR1 ENHRY and CDR2 SYGVKD.

The CDR3 protein is CSVADRGDTEAFF. CDR3 nucleotides: TGCAGCGTTGCCGACAGGGGGGACACTGAAGCTTTCTTT. This chain links TRBV29-1 with TRBJ1-1, with 9 nucleotides matching TRBD1. After removal of 4 bases from V and 3 bases from J, the junction contained 3 bases not matched to a gene. This CDR3 is built from 13 residues. Germline V lookup: CDR1 SQVTM, CDR2 ANQGSEA.

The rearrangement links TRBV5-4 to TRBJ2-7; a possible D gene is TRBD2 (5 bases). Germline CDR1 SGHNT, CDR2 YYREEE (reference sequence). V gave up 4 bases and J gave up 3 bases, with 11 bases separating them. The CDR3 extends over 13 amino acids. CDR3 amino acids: CASSHDGLYEQYF. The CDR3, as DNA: TGTGCCAGCAGCCATGACGGACTCTACGAGCAGTACTTC.

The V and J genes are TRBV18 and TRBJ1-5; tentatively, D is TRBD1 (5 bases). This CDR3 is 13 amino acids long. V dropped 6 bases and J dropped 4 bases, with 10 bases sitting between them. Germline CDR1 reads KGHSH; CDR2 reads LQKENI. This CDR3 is CASSSGGNQPQHF. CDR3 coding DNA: TGTGCCAGCTCGTCCGGGGGGAATCAGCCCCAGCATTTT.